Below are 8 T cell receptor beta chains sequenced from a single sample in a study of cytomegalovirus exposure and HLA in healthy donors. With 60 Vbeta and 13 Jbeta primers, the PCR was carried out. Measured with immunoSEQ multiplex PCR; TCRdb has only the in-frame clones, and not every one. The sample holds about 76,000 clones, more than 65% seen once. Sequenced: PBMCs. The source is a male donor in good health and CMV-seropositive.

In this sample, this clone turned up a few times. The chain is built from TRBV28 and TRBJ1-4; 7 bases map to TRBD1. The CDR3 has 16 amino acids. Losses at the gene ends were 5 bases for V and 8 bases for J; bases not matched to a gene: 14. Germline values: CDR1 MDHEN, CDR2 SYDVKM. The CDR3 DNA follows: TGTGCCAGCAGTCCCACCCCCGGGACAGCTACCGAAAAACTGTTTTTT. It yields the protein CASSPTPGTATEKLFF.

The rearrangement links TRBV5-1 to TRBJ1-4; D is ambiguous. The CDR3 totals 16 residues. Looked up from germline, CDR1 is SGHRS and CDR2 is YFSETQ. Trimming stripped 0 bases from V and 0 bases from J, with 9 bases between. Written as DNA, the CDR3 is TGCGCCAGCAGCTTGGATGAGGAATCAACTAATGAAAAACTGTTTTTT. It translates to CASSLDEESTNEKLFF.

This clone was detected a few times. The chain couples TRBV2 to TRBJ2-2; D gene ambiguous. Germline-derived CDR1 and CDR2 are SNHLY and FYNNEI. CDR3 size: 13 residues. The V and J ends lost 3 bases and 6 bases respectively, with 8 bases between them. CDR3 amino acids: CASSDPFAGELFF. The CDR3 DNA follows: TGTGCCAGCAGTGACCCGTTCGCCGGGGAGCTGTTTTTT.

In DNA form, the CDR3 reads TGTGCCTGGAGACTAGGCACAGATACGCAGTATTTT. This translates into CAWRLGTDTQYF. The chain employs TRBV30 and TRBJ2-3, with a tentative D call TRBD2 (5 bases). Trimming removed 3 bases at V and 1 base at J, with 5 bases between. The length of the CDR3 is 12 residues. CDR1 and CDR2 from the germline V gene are GTSNPN and SVGIG (reference sequence).

The genes are TRBV25-1 and TRBJ2-7; TRBD1 matches at 9 bases. V was pared by 6 bases and J by 5 bases, with 11 bases of the junction left unmatched. CDR1 and CDR2 from the germline V gene are MGHDK and SYGVNS. This CDR3 has 15 amino acids. The CDR3 bases are TGTGCCAGCAGCAACCCGGGACAGGGATCCGACGAGCAGTACTTC. Translating it yields CASSNPGQGSDEQYF.

The rearrangement links TRBV6-1 to TRBJ1-2; D ambiguous. The CDR3 totals 11 residues. V was clipped by 7 bases and J by 1 base, with 4 bases between them. The germline V gene has CDR1 MNHNS and CDR2 SASEGT. The CDR3 nucleotides read TGTGCCAGCACAGATAACTATGGCTACACCTTC. It codes for CASTDNYGYTF.

This clone was counted a single time. CDR3 nucleotides: TGCGCCAGCAGTGAGTCGACGGGGGGGTCCCCCTATGGCTACACCTTC. Protein product: CASSESTGGSPYGYTF. This chain joins TRBV10-2 and TRBJ1-2, with D possibly TRBD1 on 5 matching bases. The CDR3 loop spans 16 amino acids. The ends were cut back, 0 bases at V and 4 bases at J, with 15 bases in the middle. CDR1 and CDR2 from the germline V gene are WSHSY and SAAADI.

The chain couples TRBV7-8 to TRBJ1-3, with 7 bases that match TRBD1. Germline V gene sequence: CDR1 SGHVS, CDR2 FQNEAQ. The CDR3 totals 15 residues. Unmatched junction bases numbered 5, after V lost 5 bases and J lost 1 base. CDR3 in amino acids: CASSPGQASGNTIYF. The CDR3 bases are TGTGCCAGCAGCCCCGGACAGGCATCTGGAAACACCATATATTTT.